This TCR beta chain comes out of a study of OX40 agonist ivuxolimab in advanced cancers. Study-wide background: In this cohort, patients received ivuxolimab, an agonistic anti-OX40 (CD134) antibody. Prior anti-PD-1, anti-PD-L1 or anti-CTLA-4 therapy did not bar entry, and 40% to 45% had some.

Repertoires were generated with immunoSEQ multiplex PCR, while TCRdb's copy carries only in-frame clones and drops some. The sample carries tens of thousands of clones, around 84% recorded once. CDR1 is SEHNR, CDR2 FQNEAQ, per germline (reference sequence). The CDR3 contains 18 residues. V lost 3 bases and J lost 5; bases outside the gene matches: 11. Autoimmune disease history or systemic immunosuppression was exclusionary. The sequencing here drew on CD4+ or CD8+ T cells sorted from blood, taken in a trial of the OX40 agonist ivuxolimab. The TCR was taken from an adult with an advanced solid tumor such as melanoma, head and neck, liver or kidney cancer. The chain joins TRBV7-9 to TRBJ1-6; 9 nucleotides line up with TRBD1. Here the CDR3 reads CASSFSRDRVSHNSPLHF. CDR3 sequence (DNA): TGTGCCAGCAGCTTCTCCCGGGACAGGGTTTCCCATAATTCACCCCTCCACTTT.